This TCR beta chain derives from a study of graft-versus-host responses after intestinal transplantation. Study-wide context: The recipients all started with anti-thymocyte globulin induction and then took tacrolimus and steroids for two to four years.

For this clone: Its antigen remains unidentified.

CDR3 size: 10 residues. Germline-derived CDR1 and CDR2 are SGDLS and YYNGEE. The V gene lost 3 bases and the J gene lost 7 bases, with 5 bases spanning the gap. Sequencing was performed with immunoSEQ multiplex PCR; in TCRdb, only in-frame clones are kept and a portion is missing. The table shows around 97,000 clones, with roughly 93% occurring only once. The study, taken as a whole, reports: GvH clones were identified in recipient marrow, with some first appearing in ileum or blood.

Material: unstimulated CD8+ T cells sorted from spleen or lymph node cells, obtained before intestinal transplant. This rearrangement joins TRBV9 to TRBJ2-7; D perhaps matches TRBD1 (5 bases). This clonotype was sampled from a human donor who received an intestinal transplant. CDR3 in DNA: TGTGCCAGCAGCGCAGGGGAGCAGTACTTC. Translated: CASSAGEQYF.